A selection of T cell receptor beta chains follows, all from one sample in a study of identifying expanded T cells in peripheral blood. The protocol was immunoSEQ multiplex PCR, while the TCRdb copy is restricted to in-frame clones and leaves out a portion. The sample contains some 130,000 clones, approximately 86% of which appear only once. Material: blood. These receptors were obtained from a person aged 18 to 70 in good health. The CDR3 runs from the conserved cysteine through the conserved F or W. A D gene is named only where the DNA matches it firmly. Size tells how often a clone was seen (once, few, many) or the class of an expanded clone, and some rows leave it out.

>-|TRBV7-9|TRBJ2-3|-
TGTGCCAGCAGCCCCTCAGGAGATACGCAGTATTTT
CASSPSGDTQYF
>TRBD2|TRBV7-9|TRBJ2-3|-
TGTGCCACCGGGGGGGGCACAGATACGCAGTATTTT
CATGGGTDTQYF
>TRBD1|TRBV28|TRBJ1-1|-
TGTGCCAGCAGACCTTACGGGACAGGGGGCACTGAAGCTTTCTTT
CASRPYGTGGTEAFF
>-|TRBV25-1|TRBJ2-1|-
TGTGCCAGCAGTAGTTCGGGGGCCGACTCCTACAATGAGCAGTTCTTC
CASSSSGADSYNEQFF
>TRBD2|TRBV6-4|TRBJ2-3|-
TGTGCCAGCAGTCCGGGACTAGCGGGAGATACGCAGTATTTT
CASSPGLAGDTQYF
>TRBD1|TRBV30|TRBJ1-4|-
TGTGCCGGGCATCATTACGGGACAGGTGGCGAAAAACTGTTTTTT
CAGHHYGTGGEKLFF
>TRBD1|TRBV7-7|TRBJ2-1|-
TGTGCCAGCAGCCGGGACAGGGGGTACAATGAGCAGTTCTTC
CASSRDRGYNEQFF
>-|TRBV7-9|TRBJ1-5|many
TGTGCCAGCAGCTTAGCAGACAGGAGCAATCAGCCCCAGCATTTT
CASSLADRSNQPQHF
>-|TRBV6-4|TRBJ1-2|few
TGTGCCAGCAGTGACAGTAGGGTCTATGGCTACACCTTC
CASSDSRVYGYTF
>-|TRBV30|TRBJ2-1|-
TGTGCCTGGAGTGCAGGGCTCTACAATGAGCAGTTCTTC
CAWSAGLYNEQFF
>TRBD1|TRBV10-3|TRBJ2-5|-
TGTGCCATCAGTGAAGGGACAGACCCAGAGACCCAGTACTTC
CAISEGTDPETQYF
>-|TRBV7-3|TRBJ1-1|few
TGTGCCAGCAGCTTAAGTCTAATCAGGGCAGGGACTGAAGCTTTCTTT
CASSLSLIRAGTEAFF
>TRBD1|TRBV6-6|TRBJ1-5|once
TGTGCCAGCAGTTCCGGACAGGGGGACAACGCGCCCCAGCATTTT
CASSSGQGDNAPQHF
>-|TRBV7-9|TRBJ1-1|-
TGTGCCAGCAGCCAAATAGTCTCTCTCGGTTTCTTT
CASSQIVSLGFF
>TRBD1|TRBV15|TRBJ2-2|-
TGTGCCACCAGCAGAGACCGGGACAGGGGTCCCGGGGAGCTGTTTTTT
CATSRDRDRGPGELFF
>-|TRBV5-1|TRBJ1-1|-
TGCGCCAGCAGCTTGGTACGGCCCCAGGGAGAAGCTTTCTTT
CASSLVRPQGEAFF
>-|TRBV2|TRBJ1-2|few
TGTGCCAGCAGTGAATCAGGGCCTAACTATGGCTACACCTTC
CASSESGPNYGYTF
>TRBD2|TRBV7-7|TRBJ2-5|-
TGTGCCAGCAGCTTGCTAGCGGGCACGGGGGAGACCCAGTACTTC
CASSLLAGTGETQYF
>TRBD1|TRBV5-1|TRBJ1-4|-
TGCGCCAGCAGGGGACAGGATATCGGTGAAAAACTGTTTTTT
CASRGQDIGEKLFF
>-|TRBV18|TRBJ2-7|few
TGTGCCAGCTCACCATTCAGGGGCTACGAGCAGTACTTC
CASSPFRGYEQYF
>-|TRBV4-2|TRBJ2-7|-
TGTGCCAGCAGCCCTTCGGATTCTGGGGCGCATTCCTACGAGCAGTACTTC
CASSPSDSGAHSYEQYF
>TRBD1|TRBV9|TRBJ2-7|-
TGTGCCAGCAGCGGGACAGGGGAGAACTACGAGCAGTACTTC
CASSGTGENYEQYF
>-|TRBV7-3|TRBJ2-1|-
TGTGCCAGCAGCGAGGGGAGGAGCTCCTACAATGAGCAGTTCTTC
CASSEGRSSYNEQFF
>-|TRBV7-2|TRBJ2-5|-
TGTGCCAGCACCCCCGAGGTTGTAGAAGAGACCCAGTACTTC
CASTPEVVEETQYF
>-|TRBV7-2|TRBJ1-4|-
TGTGCCAGCAGCTTTCAGGCCTCTAATGAAAAACTGTTTTTT
CASSFQASNEKLFF
>TRBD1|TRBV18|TRBJ2-3|-
TGTGCCAGCTCACCCGACAGGGCGACAGATACGCAGTATTTT
CASSPDRATDTQYF
>TRBD1|TRBV5-1|TRBJ2-5|-
TGCGCCAGCAGCTTGGGAACAGGGGCCCGGGCAGGGGAGACCCAGTACTTC
CASSLGTGARAGETQYF
>-|TRBV6-1|TRBJ1-2|few
TGTGCCAGCAGTGAACAGGGGACTGCTAACTATGGCTACACCTTC
CASSEQGTANYGYTF
>-|TRBV5-5|TRBJ1-2|-
TGTGCCAGCAGTATCCAGAACTATGGCTACACCTTC
CASSIQNYGYTF
>-|TRBV13|TRBJ2-5|-
TGTGCCAGCAGCCGTACAAGGGGGAGCAGGGACCAAGAGACCCAGTACTTC
CASSRTRGSRDQETQYF
>TRBD2|TRBV4-2|TRBJ2-3|-
TGTGCCAGCAGCCAAGTATCTTTAGCGGGAGCCACAGATACGCAGTATTTT
CASSQVSLAGATDTQYF
>TRBD2|TRBV10-3|TRBJ2-2|-
TGTGCCATCAGTGAAGGACTAGCGGGAGATTCCGGGGAGCTGTTTTTT
CAISEGLAGDSGELFF
>-|TRBV5-1|TRBJ2-6|-
TGCGCCAGCAGCTTCGCCCCCTCTGGGGCCAACGTCCTGACTTTC
CASSFAPSGANVLTF
>TRBD1|TRBV28|TRBJ2-7|-
TGTGCCAGCAGTTCATGGACAGGGGCGGGGTACGAGCAGTACTTC
CASSSWTGAGYEQYF
>-|TRBV6-6|TRBJ1-4|-
TGTGCCAGCAGACCCGGGGTTAATGAAAAACTGTTTTTT
CASRPGVNEKLFF
>-|TRBV7-9|TRBJ2-7|-
TGTGCCAGTAGAGGATCCTACGAGCAGTACTTC
CASRGSYEQYF
>TRBD1|TRBV28|TRBJ1-5|-
TGTGCCAGCAGTTCCACAGGGGATCAGCCCCAGCATTTT
CASSSTGDQPQHF
>-|TRBV18|TRBJ1-5|-
TGTGCCAGCTCGTACCAGGAGGGTCAGCCCCAGCATTTT
CASSYQEGQPQHF
>TRBD2|TRBV7-3|TRBJ2-1|once
TGTGCCAGCAGCCGCGGACTAGCGTCCAATGAGCAGTTCTTC
CASSRGLASNEQFF
>-|TRBV19|TRBJ2-1|-
TGTGCCAGTAGTATAGAGGCCTACAATGAGCAGTTCTTC
CASSIEAYNEQFF
>-|TRBV5-1|TRBJ1-1|few
TGCGCCAGCAGTCGAAACACTGAAGCTTTCTTT
CASSRNTEAFF
>-|TRBV7-8|TRBJ2-5|-
TGTGCCAGCAGCCAAGGGACGTTGGAGACCCAGTACTTC
CASSQGTLETQYF
>-|TRBV6-1|TRBJ2-7|-
TGTGCCAGCAGCAGGCGGTGGGCCGAGCAGTACTTC
CASSRRWAEQYF
>-|TRBV10-3|TRBJ2-7|-
TGTGCCATCAGTGATACGTCTATAAGGGACGAGCAGTACTTC
CAISDTSIRDEQYF
>TRBD1|TRBV14|TRBJ2-7|-
TGTGCCAGCAGCGCCCGGACAGGGGCCTCATCTTCCCTTCCCTACGAGCAGTACTTC
CASSARTGASSSLPYEQYF
>-|TRBV28|TRBJ2-7|-
TGTGCCAGCAGTTTTATTGGTTACGAGCAGTACTTC
CASSFIGYEQYF
>-|TRBV6-1|TRBJ2-7|-
TGTGCCAGCACTACCCCGGGAGAGCAGTACTTC
CASTTPGEQYF
>TRBD1|TRBV11-1|TRBJ2-5|-
TGTGCCAGCAGCTTAGCGACAGGGGGCGGGCGGACCCAGTACTTC
CASSLATGGGRTQYF
>-|TRBV7-8|TRBJ2-1|-
TGTGCCAGCAGCTTAGATTGGTCCCGGGGAGAGGGTATTTACAATGAGCAGTTCTTC
CASSLDWSRGEGIYNEQFF
>-|TRBV18|TRBJ2-2|-
TGTGCCAGCTCACCCACACAGAACACCGGGGAGCTGTTTTTT
CASSPTQNTGELFF
>TRBD1|TRBV19|TRBJ2-7|-
TGTGCCAGTAACGGACAGGGCGGCGAGCAGTACTTC
CASNGQGGEQYF
>-|TRBV7-7|TRBJ2-1|-
TGTGCCAGCAGCTTAGCCGGACGAACAAATGAGCAGTTCTTC
CASSLAGRTNEQFF
>-|TRBV7-9|TRBJ1-2|-
TGTGCCAGCAGCCAGGGACGTGGAAACTATGGCTACACCTTC
CASSQGRGNYGYTF
>TRBD1|TRBV13|TRBJ1-6|-
TGTGCCAGCAGCCCACCAGGGGGGGTTCGTGTTAATTCACCCCTCCACTTT
CASSPPGGVRVNSPLHF
>TRBD1|TRBV2|TRBJ2-7|once
TGTGCCATCAGTTACAGGGGCGAGCAGTACTTC
CAISYRGEQYF
>-|TRBV5-1|TRBJ1-1|once
TGCGCCAGCAGCTTGGGTAGCGGGGGCTATGGATCGGAAGCTTTCTTT
CASSLGSGGYGSEAFF
>TRBD1|TRBV15|TRBJ1-4|-
TGTGCCACCAGCAGAGATCCTACGTCGGGGCAGGGGGCTCGTGATGAAAAACTGTTTTTT
CATSRDPTSGQGARDEKLFF
>-|TRBV25-1|TRBJ2-3|-
TGTGCCAGCAGTTGGCGGAGTAGCACAGATACGCAGTATTTT
CASSWRSSTDTQYF